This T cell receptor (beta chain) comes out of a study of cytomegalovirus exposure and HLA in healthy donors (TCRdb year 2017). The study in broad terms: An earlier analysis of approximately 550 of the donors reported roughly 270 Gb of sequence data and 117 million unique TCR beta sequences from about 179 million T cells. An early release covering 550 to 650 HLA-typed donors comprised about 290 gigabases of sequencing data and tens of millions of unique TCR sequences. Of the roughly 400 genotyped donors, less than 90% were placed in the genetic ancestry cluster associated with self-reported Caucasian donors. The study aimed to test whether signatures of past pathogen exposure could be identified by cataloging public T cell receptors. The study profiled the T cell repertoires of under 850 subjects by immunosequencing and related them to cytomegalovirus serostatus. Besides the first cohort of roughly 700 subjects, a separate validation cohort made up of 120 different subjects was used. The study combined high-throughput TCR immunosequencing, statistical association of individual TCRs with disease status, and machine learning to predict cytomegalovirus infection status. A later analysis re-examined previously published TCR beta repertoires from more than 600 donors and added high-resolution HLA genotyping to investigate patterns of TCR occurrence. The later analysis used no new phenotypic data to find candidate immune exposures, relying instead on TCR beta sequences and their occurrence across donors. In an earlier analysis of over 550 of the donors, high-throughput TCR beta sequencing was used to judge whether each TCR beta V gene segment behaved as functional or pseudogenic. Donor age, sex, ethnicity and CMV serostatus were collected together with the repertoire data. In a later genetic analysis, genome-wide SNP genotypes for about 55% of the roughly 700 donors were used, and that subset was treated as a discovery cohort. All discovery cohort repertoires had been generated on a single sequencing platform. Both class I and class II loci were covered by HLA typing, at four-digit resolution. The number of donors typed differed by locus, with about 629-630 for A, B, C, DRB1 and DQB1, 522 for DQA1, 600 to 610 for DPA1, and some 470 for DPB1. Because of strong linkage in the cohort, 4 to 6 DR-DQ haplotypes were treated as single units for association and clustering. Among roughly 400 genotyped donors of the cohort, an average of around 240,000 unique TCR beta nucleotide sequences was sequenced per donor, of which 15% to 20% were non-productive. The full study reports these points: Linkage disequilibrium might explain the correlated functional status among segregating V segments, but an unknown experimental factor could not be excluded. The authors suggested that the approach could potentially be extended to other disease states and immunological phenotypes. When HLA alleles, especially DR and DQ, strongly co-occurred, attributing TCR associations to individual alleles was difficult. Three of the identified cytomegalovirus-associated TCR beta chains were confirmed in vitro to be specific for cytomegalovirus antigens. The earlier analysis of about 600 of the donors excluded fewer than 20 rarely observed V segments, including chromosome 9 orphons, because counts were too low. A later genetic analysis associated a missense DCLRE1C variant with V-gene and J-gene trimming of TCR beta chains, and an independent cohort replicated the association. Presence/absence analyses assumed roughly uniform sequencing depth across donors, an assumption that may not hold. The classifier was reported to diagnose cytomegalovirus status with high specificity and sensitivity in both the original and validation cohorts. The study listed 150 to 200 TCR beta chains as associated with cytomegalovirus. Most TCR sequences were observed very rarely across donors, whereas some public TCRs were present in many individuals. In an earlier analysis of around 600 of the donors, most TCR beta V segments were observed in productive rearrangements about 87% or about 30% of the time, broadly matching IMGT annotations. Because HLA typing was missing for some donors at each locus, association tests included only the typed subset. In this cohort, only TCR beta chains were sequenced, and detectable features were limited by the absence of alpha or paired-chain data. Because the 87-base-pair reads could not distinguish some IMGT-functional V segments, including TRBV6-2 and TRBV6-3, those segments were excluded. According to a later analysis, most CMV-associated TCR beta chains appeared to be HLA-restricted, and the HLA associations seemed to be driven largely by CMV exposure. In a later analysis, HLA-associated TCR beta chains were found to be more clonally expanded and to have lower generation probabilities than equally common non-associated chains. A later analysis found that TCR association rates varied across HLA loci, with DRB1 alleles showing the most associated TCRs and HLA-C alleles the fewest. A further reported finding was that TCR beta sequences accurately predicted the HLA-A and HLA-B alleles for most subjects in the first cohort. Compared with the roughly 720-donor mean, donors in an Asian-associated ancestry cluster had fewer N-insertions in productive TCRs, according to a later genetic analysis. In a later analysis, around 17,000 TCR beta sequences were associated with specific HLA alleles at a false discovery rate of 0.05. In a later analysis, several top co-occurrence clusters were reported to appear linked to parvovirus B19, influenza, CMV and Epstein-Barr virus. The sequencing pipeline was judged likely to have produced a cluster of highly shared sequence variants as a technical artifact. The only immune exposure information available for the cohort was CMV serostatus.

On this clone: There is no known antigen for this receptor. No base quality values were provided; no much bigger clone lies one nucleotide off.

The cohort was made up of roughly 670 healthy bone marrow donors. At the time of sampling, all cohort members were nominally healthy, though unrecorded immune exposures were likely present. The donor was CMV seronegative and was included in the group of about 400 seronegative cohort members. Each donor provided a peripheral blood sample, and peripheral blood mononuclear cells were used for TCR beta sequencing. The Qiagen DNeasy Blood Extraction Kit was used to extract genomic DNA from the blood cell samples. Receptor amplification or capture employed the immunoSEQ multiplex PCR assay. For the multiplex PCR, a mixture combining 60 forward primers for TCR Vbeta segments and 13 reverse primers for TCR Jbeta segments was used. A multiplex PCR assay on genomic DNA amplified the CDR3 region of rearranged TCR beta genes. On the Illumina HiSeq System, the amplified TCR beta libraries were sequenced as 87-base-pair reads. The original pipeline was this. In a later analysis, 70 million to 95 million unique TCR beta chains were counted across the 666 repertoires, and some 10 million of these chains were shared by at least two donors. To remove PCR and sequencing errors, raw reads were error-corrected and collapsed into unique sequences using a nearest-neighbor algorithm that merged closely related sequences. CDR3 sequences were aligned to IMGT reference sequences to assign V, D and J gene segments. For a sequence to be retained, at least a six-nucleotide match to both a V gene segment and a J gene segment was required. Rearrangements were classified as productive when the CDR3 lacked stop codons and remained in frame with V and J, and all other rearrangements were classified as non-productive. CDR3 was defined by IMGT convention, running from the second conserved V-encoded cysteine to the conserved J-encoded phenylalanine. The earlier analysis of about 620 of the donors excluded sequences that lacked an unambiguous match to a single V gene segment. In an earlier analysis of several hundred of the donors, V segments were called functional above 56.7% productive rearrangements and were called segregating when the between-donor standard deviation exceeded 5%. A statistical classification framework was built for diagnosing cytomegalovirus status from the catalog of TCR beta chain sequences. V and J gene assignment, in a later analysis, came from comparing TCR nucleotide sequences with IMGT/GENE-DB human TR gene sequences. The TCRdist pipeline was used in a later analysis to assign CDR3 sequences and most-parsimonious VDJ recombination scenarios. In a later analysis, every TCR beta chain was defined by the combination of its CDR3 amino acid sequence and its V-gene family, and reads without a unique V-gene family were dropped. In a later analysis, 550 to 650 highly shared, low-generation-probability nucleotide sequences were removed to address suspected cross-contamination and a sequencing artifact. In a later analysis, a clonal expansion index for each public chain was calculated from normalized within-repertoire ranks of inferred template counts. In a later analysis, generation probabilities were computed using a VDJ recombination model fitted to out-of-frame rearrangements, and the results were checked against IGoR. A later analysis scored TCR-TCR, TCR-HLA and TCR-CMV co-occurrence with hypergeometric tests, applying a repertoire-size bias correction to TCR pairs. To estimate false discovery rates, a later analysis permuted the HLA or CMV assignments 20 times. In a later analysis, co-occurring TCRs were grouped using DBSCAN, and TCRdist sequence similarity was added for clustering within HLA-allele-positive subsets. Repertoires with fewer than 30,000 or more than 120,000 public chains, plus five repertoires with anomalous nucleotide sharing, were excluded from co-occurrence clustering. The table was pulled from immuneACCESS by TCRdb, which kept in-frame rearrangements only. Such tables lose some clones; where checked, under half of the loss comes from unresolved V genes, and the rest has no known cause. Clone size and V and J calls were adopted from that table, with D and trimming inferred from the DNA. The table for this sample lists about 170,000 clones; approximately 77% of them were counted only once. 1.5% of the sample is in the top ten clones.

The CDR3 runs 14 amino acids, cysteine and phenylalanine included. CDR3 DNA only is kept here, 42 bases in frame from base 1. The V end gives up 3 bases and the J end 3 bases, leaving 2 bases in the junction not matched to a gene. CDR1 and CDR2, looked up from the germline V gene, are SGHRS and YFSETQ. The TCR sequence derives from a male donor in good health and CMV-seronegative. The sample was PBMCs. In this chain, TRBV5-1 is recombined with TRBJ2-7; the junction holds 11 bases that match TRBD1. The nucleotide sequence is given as TGCGCCAGCAGCTCCGGGACAGGGGGCTACGAGCAGTACTTC. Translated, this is CASSSGTGGYEQYF.